This note documents a single TCR beta chain sequence. Its antigen is unknown. A junction boundary mismatches the germline segment, possibly from a read error. These data are taken from a study of cytomegalovirus exposure and HLA in healthy donors. Points from the study as a whole: Subsequent analysis of the 95 to 150 validation repertoires found a tendency for first-cohort TCR clusters to co-occur.

Using immunoSEQ multiplex PCR, the repertoire was profiled, and TCRdb retains in-frame clones only, with some absent. The profile shows 60,000 to 75,000 clones, roughly 96% of them singletons. CDR1 is SNHLY, CDR2 FYNNEI, per germline. This CDR3 has 13 amino acids. What was sequenced was PBMCs. The chain employs TRBV2 and TRBJ2-1, with 8 bases matching TRBD2. This clonotype originated in a man between 18 and 29 years old in good health and CMV-seronegative. As DNA, the CDR3 is TGTGCCAGCAGTGAAACAGACGTCGGGACTAGTGTCTTC. Its protein product is CASSETDVGTSVF.